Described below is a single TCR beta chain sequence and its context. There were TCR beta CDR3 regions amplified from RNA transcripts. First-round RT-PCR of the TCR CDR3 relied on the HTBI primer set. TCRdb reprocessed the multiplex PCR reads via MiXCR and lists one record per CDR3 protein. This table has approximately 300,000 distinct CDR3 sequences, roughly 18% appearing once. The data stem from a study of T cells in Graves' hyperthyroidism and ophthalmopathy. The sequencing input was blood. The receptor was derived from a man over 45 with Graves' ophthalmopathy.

The CDR3 DNA is TGTGCCAGCAGTGCCTCCGATGGCGAGCAGTACTTC. Its protein is CASSASDGEQYF. V usage is TRBV2 and J usage is TRBJ2-7; no clear D. Germline V gene sequence: CDR1 SNHLY, CDR2 FYNNEI. CDR3 length: 12 residues. Trimming left V 4 bases short and J 6 bases short, with 10 bases between.